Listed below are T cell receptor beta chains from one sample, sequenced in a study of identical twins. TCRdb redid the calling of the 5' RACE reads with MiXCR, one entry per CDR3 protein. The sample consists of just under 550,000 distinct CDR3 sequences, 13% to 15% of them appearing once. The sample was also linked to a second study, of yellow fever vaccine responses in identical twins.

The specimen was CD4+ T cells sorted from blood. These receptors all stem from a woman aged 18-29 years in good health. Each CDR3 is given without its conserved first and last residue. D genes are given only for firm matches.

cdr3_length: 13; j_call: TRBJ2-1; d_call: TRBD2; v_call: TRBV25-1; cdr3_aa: ASSESSGWGNEQF
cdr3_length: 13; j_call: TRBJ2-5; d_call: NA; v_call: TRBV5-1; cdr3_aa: ASSLALSARETQY
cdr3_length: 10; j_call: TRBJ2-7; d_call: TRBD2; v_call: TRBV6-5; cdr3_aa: AAHGGRSEQY
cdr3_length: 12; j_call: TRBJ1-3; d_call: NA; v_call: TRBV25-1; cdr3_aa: ASSEDRTGNTIY
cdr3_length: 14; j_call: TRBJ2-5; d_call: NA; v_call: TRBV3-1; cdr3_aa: ASSQTRLPTWETQY
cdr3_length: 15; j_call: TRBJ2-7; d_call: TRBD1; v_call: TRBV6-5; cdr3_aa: ASSYSVAGGGSYEQY
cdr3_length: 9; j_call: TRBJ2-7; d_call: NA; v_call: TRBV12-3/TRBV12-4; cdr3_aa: ASSSASEQY
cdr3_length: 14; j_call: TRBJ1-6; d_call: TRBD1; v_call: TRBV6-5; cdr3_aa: ASSYTRTGGSSPLH
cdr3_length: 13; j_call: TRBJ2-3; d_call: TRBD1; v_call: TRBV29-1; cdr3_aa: SVVGQGASTDTQY
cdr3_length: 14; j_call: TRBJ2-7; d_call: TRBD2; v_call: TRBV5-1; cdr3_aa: ASSPILAGEIYEQY
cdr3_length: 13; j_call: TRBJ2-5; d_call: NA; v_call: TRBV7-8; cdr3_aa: ASSAWGRNQETQY
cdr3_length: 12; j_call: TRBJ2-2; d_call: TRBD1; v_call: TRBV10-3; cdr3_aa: ATRGQGATGELF
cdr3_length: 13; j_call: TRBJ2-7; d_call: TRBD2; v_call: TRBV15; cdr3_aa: ATSRGRLAGSEQY
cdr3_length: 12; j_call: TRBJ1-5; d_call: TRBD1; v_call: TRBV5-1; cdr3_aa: ASSQGGDNQPQH
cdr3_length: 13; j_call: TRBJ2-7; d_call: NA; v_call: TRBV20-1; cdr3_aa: SARDRETTTYEQY
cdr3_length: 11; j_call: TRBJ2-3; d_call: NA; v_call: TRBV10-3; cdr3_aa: AISEVGSVAQY
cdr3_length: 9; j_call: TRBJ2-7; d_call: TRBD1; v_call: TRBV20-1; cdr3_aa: SARDPGQTI
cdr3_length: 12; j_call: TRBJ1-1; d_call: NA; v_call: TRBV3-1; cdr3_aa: ASSQEGWWRTAF
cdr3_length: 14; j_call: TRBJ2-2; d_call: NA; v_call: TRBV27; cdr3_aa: ASRGGTVANTGELF
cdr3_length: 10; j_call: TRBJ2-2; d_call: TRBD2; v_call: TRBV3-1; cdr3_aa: ASSTRTSELF
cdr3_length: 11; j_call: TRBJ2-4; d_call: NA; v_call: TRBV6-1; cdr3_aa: ASSGRPEYIQY
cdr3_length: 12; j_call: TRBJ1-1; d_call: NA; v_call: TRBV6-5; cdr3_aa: ASSYSTRNTEAF
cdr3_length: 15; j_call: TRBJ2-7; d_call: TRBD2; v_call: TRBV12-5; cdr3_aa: ASGLVLGGGSSYEQY
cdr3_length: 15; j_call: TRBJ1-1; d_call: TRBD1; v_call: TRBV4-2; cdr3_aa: ASSQEARGTLNTEAF
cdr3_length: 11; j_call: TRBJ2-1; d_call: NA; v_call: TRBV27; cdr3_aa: ASSLSGSNEQF
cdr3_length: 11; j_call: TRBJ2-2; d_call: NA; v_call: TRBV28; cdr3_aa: ASSPWATGELF
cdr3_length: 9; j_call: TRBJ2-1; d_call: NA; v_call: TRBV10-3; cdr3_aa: AISEGPRQF
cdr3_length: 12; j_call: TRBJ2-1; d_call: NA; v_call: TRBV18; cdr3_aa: ASSIESSYNEQF
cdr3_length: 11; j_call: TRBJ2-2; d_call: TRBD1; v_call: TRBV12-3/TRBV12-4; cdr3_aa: ASSRGLSRELF
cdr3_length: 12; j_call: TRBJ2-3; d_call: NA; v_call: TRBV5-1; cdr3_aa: ASSLEQGTDTQY
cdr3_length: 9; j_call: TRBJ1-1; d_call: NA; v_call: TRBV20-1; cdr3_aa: SAFPGARAF
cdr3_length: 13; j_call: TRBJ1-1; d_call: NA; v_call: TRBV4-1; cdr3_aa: ASSQAPVQNTEAF
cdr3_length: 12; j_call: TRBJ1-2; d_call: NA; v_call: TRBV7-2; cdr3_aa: ASSLWATNYGYT
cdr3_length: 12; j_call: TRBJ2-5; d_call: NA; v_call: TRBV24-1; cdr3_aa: ATSDSRPSETQY
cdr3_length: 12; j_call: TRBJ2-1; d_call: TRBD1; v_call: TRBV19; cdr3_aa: ASSVGDRHNEQF
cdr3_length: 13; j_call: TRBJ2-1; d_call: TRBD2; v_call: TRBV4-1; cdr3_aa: ASSRGLAGVGEQF
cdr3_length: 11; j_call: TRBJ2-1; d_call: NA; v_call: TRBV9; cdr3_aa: ASSVGEGNEQF
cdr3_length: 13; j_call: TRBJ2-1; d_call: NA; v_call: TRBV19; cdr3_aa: ASSMSGSYLNEQF
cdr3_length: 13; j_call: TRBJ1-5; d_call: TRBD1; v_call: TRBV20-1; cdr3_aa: SAEIGTGFNQPQH
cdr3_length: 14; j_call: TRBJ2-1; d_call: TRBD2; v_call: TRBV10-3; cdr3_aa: AIRGSLAGVFNEQF
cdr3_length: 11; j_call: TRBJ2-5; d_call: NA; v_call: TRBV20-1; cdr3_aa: SARADFVETQY
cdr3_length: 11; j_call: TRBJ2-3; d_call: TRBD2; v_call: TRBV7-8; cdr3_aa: ASSPGGSDTQY
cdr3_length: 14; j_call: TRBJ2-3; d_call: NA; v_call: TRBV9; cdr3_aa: ASSPRWGQGTDTQY
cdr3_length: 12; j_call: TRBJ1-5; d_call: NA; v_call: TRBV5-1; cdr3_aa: ASSPDSLDQPQH